The entry below describes one T cell receptor (beta chain). This specimen belongs to a study of blood T cell repertoires in COVID-19. Study details: Donors in the United States, Italy and Spain gave samples during acute or convalescent COVID-19. T cells, B-cell-depleted T cells, or PBMCs provided the cDNA or gDNA that served as material.

Seattle cases were enrolled at active infection and followed longitudinally. The CDR3 contains 15 residues. The germline V and J ends were trimmed by 6 bases and 0 bases, with 12 bases remaining between them. Germline CDR1 and CDR2: MNHEY and SVGAGI. This table comes from immunoSEQ multiplex PCR, and its TCRdb copy is limited to in-frame clones, with some not included. This table has around 60,000 clones, 60% to 85% appearing once. Sequenced input: peripheral blood. The receptor was derived from a man between 25 and 39 years old with COVID-19, enrolled during active disease. V is TRBV6-5 and J is TRBJ2-1, with D possibly TRBD2 on 5 matching bases. The CDR3 coding sequence is TGTGCCAGCAGGCTTAGCGAGAACTCCTACAATGAGCAGTTCTTC. It specifies CASRLSENSYNEQFF.